The clone carrying this T cell receptor (beta chain) was found many times. The target antigen is unknown. Germline values: CDR1 MDHEN, CDR2 SYDVKM. The CDR3 sequence is 19 residues long. J gave up 10 bases and V 2 bases, and 23 bases lay outside the gene matches. Each CDR3 protein gets one entry after TCRdb re-called the 5' RACE reads with MiXCR. The sample lists 200,000 to 250,000 distinct CDR3 sequences; 5.5% to 7.5% were seen once. The data stem from a study of CD8 T cells in ankylosing spondylitis. Whole-study findings and limits: With a CD8+ phenotype, disease-linked clones were relatively rare in peripheral blood. Within matched ankylosing spondylitis synovial fluid, disease-linked clones were reportedly significantly enriched. Characteristic, it appeared, of ankylosing spondylitis blood was a TCR beta motif of about eight highly homologous variants.

The source is a male donor with ankylosing spondylitis. Sequencing input: blood, either unsorted or a sorted T cell fraction (not recorded which). The chain recombines TRBV28 with TRBJ2-1; TRBD2 aligns across 7 bases. The CDR3 DNA reads as TGTGCCAGCAGTTTAGCTTATTCGACGGGGGGAGGGCCTTTAAGAGAGCAGTTCTTC. Protein product: CASSLAYSTGGGPLREQFF. Filled out from reference TRBV28 and TRBJ2-1, the complete variable domain reads DVKVTQSSRYLVKRTGEKVFLECVQDMDHENMFWYRQDPGLGLRLIYFSYDVKMKEKGDIPEGYSVSREKKERFSLILESASTNQTSMYLCASSLAYSTGGGPLREQFFGPGTRLTVL.